This T cell receptor beta chain came from a study of graft-versus-host responses after intestinal transplantation. Study details: Recipients across the board were started on anti-thymocyte globulin induction, then kept on tacrolimus and steroids for two to three years. The study, taken as a whole, reports: Early HvG declines after transplant were associated with peak circulating GvH clone levels. Patients who carried graft-donor T cell macrochimerism also had high graft-versus-host to host-versus-graft clonal ratios in their allografts. GvH clones appeared in recipient marrow, some first in ileum or blood.

Only in-frame clones appear in the TCRdb table, and some are missing; sequencing was by immunoSEQ multiplex PCR. Of roughly 96,000 clones in the sample, roughly nine tenths were seen once. As to this clone: Its antigen is currently unknown.

Trimming cost V 4 bases and J 6 bases, with 9 bases left between them. Germline V gene data show CDR1 as MDHEN and CDR2 as SYDVKM. This CDR3 is 13 amino acids long. The source material was unstimulated CD8+ T cells sorted from spleen or lymph node cells, sampled before intestinal transplant. This chain links TRBV28 with TRBJ1-4; maybe TRBD1 (5 bases). This sequence was found in a human donor who received an intestinal transplant. The CDR3 loop is CASSSREDEKLFF. CDR3 nucleotides: TGTGCCAGCAGTTCCAGGGAAGATGAAAAACTGTTTTTT.